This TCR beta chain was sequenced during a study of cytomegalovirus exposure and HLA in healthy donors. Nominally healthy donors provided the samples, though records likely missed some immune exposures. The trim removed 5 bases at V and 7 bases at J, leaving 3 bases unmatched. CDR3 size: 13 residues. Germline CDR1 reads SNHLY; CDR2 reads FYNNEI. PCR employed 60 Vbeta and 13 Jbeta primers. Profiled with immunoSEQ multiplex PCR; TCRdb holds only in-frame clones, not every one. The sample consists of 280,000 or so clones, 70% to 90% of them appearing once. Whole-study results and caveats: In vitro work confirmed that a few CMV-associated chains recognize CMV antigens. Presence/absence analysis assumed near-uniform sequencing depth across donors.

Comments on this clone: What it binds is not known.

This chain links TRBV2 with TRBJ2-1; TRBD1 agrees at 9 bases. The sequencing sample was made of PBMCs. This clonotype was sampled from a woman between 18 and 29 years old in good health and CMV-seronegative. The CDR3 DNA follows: TGTGCCAGCAGTTGGGACAGGGATAATGAGCAGTTCTTC. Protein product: CASSWDRDNEQFF.